This T cell receptor beta chain was captured in a study of post-analysis software for immune sequencing data. Concerning this clonotype itself: Its antigen is undetermined.

Germline V CDR1 and CDR2: MNHNS, SASEGT. This CDR3 contains 16 residues. The ends were cut back, 8 bases at V and 0 bases at J, with 16 bases in the middle. Researchers reported that TCR beta cDNA libraries carried unique molecular identifiers. Between about 1 and 11 million T cells gave rise to some 520,000 cDNA molecules. TCRdb reprocessed the PCR reads with MiXCR, giving one entry per CDR3 protein. The sample carries hundreds of thousands of distinct CDR3 sequences, roughly 50% recorded once. Broader study findings: In multiple sclerosis, normalized Chao1 diversity was significantly below that of controls. Controls showed lower frequencies than patients for several TRBV segments, and TRBV5-6, TRBV5-1 and TRBV20-1 were among these.

The clonotype was recovered from a girl aged 5 to 17 with multiple sclerosis. The chain has TRBV6-1 and TRBJ2-2; D is uncertain. Input material: blood. The CDR3 DNA follows: TGTGCCAGCGAGTCGGGCAGCCTCACGAACACCGGGGAGCTGTTTTTT. Its protein is CASESGSLTNTGELFF.